These 27 T cell receptor beta chains were sequenced from one sample in a study of T cell repertoires in aging, cancer and after chemotherapy. TRB rearrangements spanning V, D and J were amplified using mixed TRB-A/B primers. TCRdb ran MiXCR on the multiplex PCR reads and lists one entry per CDR3 protein. Here the sample spans some 4,300 distinct CDR3 sequences, roughly 23% being singletons. The template was genomic DNA from peripheral blood, not RNA. The sample comprised blood. The receptors were sampled from a human donor with a solid tumor.

This clonotype has more than one count but fewer than ten. The chain combines TRBV6-5 with TRBJ2-7, with 12 bases lining up with TRBD2. There are 15 residues in the CDR3. From germline, CDR1 is MNHEY and CDR2 SVGAGI. Losses at the gene ends were 6 bases for V and 0 bases for J; bases not matched to a gene: 3. CDR3 coding DNA: TGTGCCAGCAGCCGACTAGCGGGGGTCTCCTACGAGCAGTACTTC. This translates into CASSRLAGVSYEQYF.

The chain joins TRBV18 to TRBJ2-5; 13 bases match TRBD2. Germline V lookup: CDR1 KGHSH, CDR2 LQKENI. CDR3 size: 17 residues. The V and J ends lost 5 bases and 5 bases, in that order; junction bases with no gene match: 11. As DNA, the CDR3 is TGTGCCAGCTCATCTGCTTTGACTAGCGGGAGGAGTGAGACCCAGTACTTC. Protein sequence: CASSSALTSGRSETQYF.

V and J are TRBV18 and TRBJ2-7; D possibly corresponds to TRBD1 (5 bases). The V end lost 4 bases, the J end lost 0 bases, and 13 bases lay between the germline ends. Germline loops: CDR1 KGHSH, CDR2 LQKENI. The CDR3 has 15 amino acids. The CDR3 DNA reads as TGTGCCAGCTCACTTAGACAGACGAGCTCCTACGAGCAGTACTTC. This gives the protein CASSLRQTSSYEQYF.

This clonotype is categorized as medium-sized (0.01 to 0.1%). V and J are TRBV27 and TRBJ2-2; D assignment may be TRBD1 or TRBD2 (5 bases each). The CDR3 length is 16 residues. Between the trimmed V and J ends, which lost 8 bases and 4 bases, there was a span of 20 bases. Germline-derived CDR1 and CDR2 are MNHEY and SMNVEV (reference sequence). CDR3 sequence reads: CASHDRDGLFTGELFF. For the CDR3, the DNA is TGTGCCAGCCACGACCGGGACGGACTTTTCACCGGGGAGCTGTTTTTT.

The table lists this clonotype with a few counts. The rearrangement uses TRBV7-6 and TRBJ2-5; D perhaps matches TRBD1 (5 bases). V was shortened by 1 base and J by 3 bases, with 6 bases between the two germline ends. CDR3 length: 13 amino acids. Germline assignment: CDR1 SGHVS and CDR2 FNYEAQ. In DNA, the CDR3 is TGTGCCAGCAGCTTAGTCAGGGAAGAGACCCAGTACTTC. It is translated as CASSLVREETQYF.

Only a few counts were recorded for this clonotype. This chain's CDR3 is CASSLGERTQYF. The CDR3 bases are TGTGCCAGCAGCTTAGGAGAGCGGACGCAGTATTTT. The V gene is TRBV7-2, the J gene TRBJ2-3; D possibly corresponds to TRBD2 (5 bases). Trimming cost V 1 base and J 9 bases, with 8 bases left between them. The germline V gene has CDR1 SGHTA and CDR2 FQGNSA. This CDR3 has 12 residues. Full variable domain (missing parts from reference TRBV7-2 and TRBJ2-3): GAGVSQSPSNKVTEKGKDVELRCDPISGHTALYWYRQSLGQGLEFLIYFQGNSAPDKSGLPSDRFSAERTGGSVSTLTIQRTQQEDSAVYLCASSLGERTQYFGPGTRLTVL.

This clonotype was found a few times. This chain links TRBV14 with TRBJ2-1, with D maybe TRBD2 (6 bases). Germline assignment: CDR1 SGHDN and CDR2 FVKESK. The V gene lost 4 bases and the J gene lost 1 base, with 8 bases spanning the gap. The length of the CDR3 is 14 residues. CDR3 amino acids: CASSPGRSYNEQFF. The DNA for the CDR3 is TGTGCCAGCAGCCCCGGGAGATCCTACAATGAGCAGTTCTTC.

This clonotype was detected only a few times. This chain uses TRBV7-9 with TRBJ1-2; the D is unclear. This CDR3 region has 13 residues. Germline lookup yields CDR1 SEHNR and CDR2 FQNEAQ (reference sequence). Trimming took off 1 base at V and 3 bases at J, with 6 bases between the two ends. CDR3 loop: CASSLGTDYGYTF. The CDR3 nucleotides are TGTGCCAGCAGCTTAGGGACGGACTATGGCTACACCTTC.

Comment on this clonotype: At one boundary the junction diverges from the germline segment, which might be a read error. V and J are TRBV27 and TRBJ2-5, with TRBD2 identical over 8 bases. Germline assignment: CDR1 MNHEY and CDR2 SMNVEV (reference sequence). This CDR3 is built from 16 residues. CDR3 sequence reads: CASSFGVAGPQGTQYF. CDR3 DNA sequence: TGTGCCAGCAGTTTCGGCGTAGCGGGACCCCAAGGGACCCAGTACTTC.

In the case of this clonotype: With a much larger clone just one base away, this may be a read error. The chain recombines TRBV5-5 with TRBJ1-6; D call uncertain. Germline values: CDR1 SGHKS, CDR2 YYEKEE (reference sequence). Trimming stripped 4 bases from V and 8 bases from J, with 13 bases between. The CDR3 extends over 14 amino acids. CDR3 sequence reads: CASSRLTQDSPLHF. The CDR3 coding sequence is TGTGCCAGCAGCCGGTTGACTCAAGATTCACCCCTCCACTTT.

The rearrangement links TRBV19 to TRBJ2-1, with 9 bases lining up with TRBD2. Germline lookup yields CDR1 LNHDA and CDR2 SQIVND (reference sequence). There are 15 residues in the CDR3. V lost 4 bases, J lost 9 bases, and 10 bases stayed unmatched. CDR3 loop: CASSTRASGIFEQFF. The DNA for the CDR3 is TGTGCCAGTAGTACCCGGGCTAGCGGGATTTTTGAGCAGTTCTTC.

This clonotype was picked up a small number of times. This chain uses TRBV5-1 with TRBJ2-2; 8 bases map to TRBD2. V lost 0 bases, J lost 4 bases, and 2 bases stayed unmatched. Germline values: CDR1 SGHRS, CDR2 YFSETQ. This CDR3 is built from 15 residues. CDR3 bases: TGCGCCAGCAGCTTGGGAGCGGGAGTCACCGGGGAGCTGTTTTTT. As protein: CASSLGAGVTGELFF.

This chain links TRBV5-1 with TRBJ2-5; 7 nucleotides match TRBD1. The length of the CDR3 is 14 residues. Trimming removed 4 bases from V and 1 base from J; junction bases left unmatched: 4. CDR1 and CDR2 (germline): SGHRS, YFSETQ. In DNA, the CDR3 is TGCGCCAGCAGCGAAGGGACAGCCCAAGAGACCCAGTACTTC. Its protein product is CASSEGTAQETQYF.

The CDR3 protein is CASSLGRGQFPYEQYF. Written as DNA, the CDR3 is TGTGCCAGCAGCTTAGGTCGGGGCCAATTCCCCTACGAGCAGTACTTC. The chain is built from TRBV7-2 and TRBJ2-7, with D perhaps given as TRBD1 or TRBD2 (5 bases each). Germline V gives CDR1 SGHTA, CDR2 FQGNSA. The germline V and J ends were trimmed by 1 base and 2 bases, with 15 bases remaining between them. The CDR3 runs 16 residues.

By sample fraction, this clonotype is medium-sized (0.01 to 0.1%). This chain connects TRBV18 to TRBJ2-6, with 8 nucleotides matching TRBD1. Trimming took 8 bases from V and 3 from J; bases not matched to a gene: 0. The CDR3 sequence is 13 residues long. Germline loops: CDR1 KGHSH, CDR2 LQKENI. The CDR3 here is CASGTGGANVLTF. Written as DNA, the CDR3 is TGTGCCAGCGGGACAGGTGGGGCCAACGTCCTGACTTTC.

By sample share, this clonotype is medium-sized (0.01 to 0.1%). This chain uses TRBV27 with TRBJ2-7; no firm D call. CDR1 and CDR2 from the germline V gene are MNHEY and SMNVEV (reference sequence). The CDR3 loop spans 12 amino acids. Trimming took off 0 bases at V and 4 bases at J, with 4 bases between the two ends. CDR3 sequence: CASSLSGYEQYF. CDR3 DNA: TGTGCCAGCAGTTTATCGGGATACGAGCAGTACTTC.

With regard to this clonotype: An end of the junction differs from the germline gene, which may be a read error. V usage is TRBV10-3 and J usage is TRBJ1-3; tentative D call: TRBD1 (6 bases). The CDR3 spans 14 residues. Looked up from germline, CDR1 is ENHRY and CDR2 is SYGVKD. The CDR3 spells CAISVGGSGSTIYF. CDR3 sequence (DNA): TGTGCCATCAGTGTGGGGGGCTCTGGAAGCACCATATATTTT.

This clonotype is termed medium-sized. V gene TRBV19 combines with J gene TRBJ1-4; no clear D gene. The V gene's germline CDR1 is LNHDA and CDR2 SQIVND (reference sequence). CDR3 length: 17 amino acids. Trimming shortened V by 0 bases and J by 0 bases, and 11 bases separated the two germline ends. The CDR3 DNA reads TGTGCCAGTAGTATAGATTTGGCTTTGACAACTAATGAAAAACTGTTTTTT. Protein product: CASSIDLALTTNEKLFF.

This clonotype came up a few times. This chain uses TRBV27 with TRBJ1-5, with unresolved D. From germline, CDR1 is MNHEY and CDR2 SMNVEV (reference sequence). V lost 6 bases to trimming and J lost 4 bases, with 13 bases between them. CDR3 length equals 14 residues. The CDR3 region is CASRQAGINQPQHF. DNA of the CDR3: TGTGCCAGCAGGCAAGCGGGGATAAATCAGCCCCAGCATTTT.

By share, this clonotype counts as medium-sized. This rearrangement joins TRBV19 to TRBJ2-7; 7 bases agree with TRBD1. The V gene's germline CDR1 is LNHDA and CDR2 SQIVND (reference sequence). This CDR3 region has 13 residues. V shed 5 bases, J shed 2 bases, and the junction held 3 bases outside the gene matches. The CDR3 coding sequence is TGTGCCAGTAGTTCGGGACAGCCCTACGAGCAGTACTTC. The encoded protein is CASSSGQPYEQYF.

The chain employs TRBV10-2 and TRBJ2-3; D is possibly TRBD1 or TRBD2 (5 bases each). V shed 3 bases and J shed 2 bases, with 18 bases lying between them. CDR3 length: 17 amino acids. Per the germline V gene, CDR1 is WSHSY and CDR2 is SAAADI. CDR3 coding DNA: TGCGCCAGCAGTGATAGATTGGGACCTAGTAACACAGATACGCAGTATTTT. Translating gives CASSDRLGPSNTDTQYF.

The count of this clonotype is one. A read error may be the cause here, since a much bigger clone is one base away. The chain employs TRBV6-5 and TRBJ2-3; weak D call: TRBD2 (5 bases). V dropped 0 bases and J dropped 0 bases, with 7 bases sitting between them. Germline assignment: CDR1 MNHEY and CDR2 SVGAGI. The CDR3 has 15 amino acids. CDR3 loop: CASSYSAGSTDTQYF. Written as DNA, the CDR3 is TGTGCCAGCAGTTACTCCGCGGGTAGCACAGATACGCAGTATTTT.

As concerns this clonotype: A read error may be the cause here, since a much bigger clone is one base away. This chain joins TRBV6-1 and TRBJ1-6; D might be TRBD1 (6 bases). The V gene lost 6 bases and the J gene lost 13 bases, with 10 bases spanning the gap. This CDR3 has 11 amino acids. Germline CDR1 MNHNS, CDR2 SASEGT. DNA for the CDR3: TGTGCCAGCAGGAAGGGGGACCCCCTCCACTTT. It yields the protein CASRKGDPLHF.

This clonotype was detected only a few times. J is TRBJ2-5 and V is TRBV20-1; no clear D gene. CDR1 is DFQATT, CDR2 SNEGSKA, per germline (reference sequence). The CDR3 has 11 residues. V was trimmed by 3 bases and J by 7 bases, leaving 9 bases between them. In nucleotides, the CDR3 is TGCAGTGCTAGCGGTTCGGGGACCCAGTACTTC. Its translation: CSASGSGTQYF.

The chain is built from TRBV5-5 and TRBJ2-1; tentatively, D is TRBD2 (6 bases). V lost 0 bases and J lost 2, with 15 bases in between. This CDR3 region has 17 residues. The germline gives CDR1 SGHKS, CDR2 YYEKEE (reference sequence). In DNA form, the CDR3 reads TGTGCCAGCAGCTTGGGGGGACTTTCCACAACCTACAATGAGCAGTTCTTC. Translated: CASSLGGLSTTYNEQFF. The full variable domain, with the rest looked up from reference TRBV5-5 and TRBJ2-1, is DAGVTQSPTHLIKTRGQQVTLRCSPISGHKSVSWYQQVLGQGPQFIFQYYEKEERGRGNFPDRFSARQFPNYSSELNVNALLLGDSALYLCASSLGGLSTTYNEQFFGPGTRLTVL.

This clonotype turned up a few times. V is TRBV4-2 and J is TRBJ2-1; the match to TRBD2 covers 8 bases. The V gene end was trimmed by 0 bases and the J gene end by 3 bases; junction bases not matched to a gene: 1. The CDR3 runs to 15 residues. Germline V lookup: CDR1 LGHNA, CDR2 YNFKEQ. The CDR3 region has the DNA TGTGCCAGCAGCCAAGAGAGCGGGGGCTACAATGAGCAGTTCTTC. Encoded protein: CASSQESGGYNEQFF.

By sample share, this clonotype is medium-sized. The CDR3 region is CASSPGQGGFYEQYF. CDR3 bases: TGTGCCAGCAGTCCCGGACAGGGGGGCTTTTACGAGCAGTACTTC. The chain employs TRBV6-5 and TRBJ2-7; 10 nucleotides agree with TRBD1. V shed 5 bases and J 4 bases; nucleotides not matched to a gene: 8. CDR1 and CDR2 from the germline V gene are MNHEY and SVGAGI. The CDR3 loop spans 15 amino acids.